A selection of T cell receptor beta chains follows, all from one sample in a study of blood T cell repertoires in COVID-19. Measured with immunoSEQ multiplex PCR; TCRdb has only the in-frame clones, and not every one. The data contain 250,000 to 300,000 clones, 82% of them singletons. Specimen: PBMCs or T cells enriched from blood (not recorded which). Every receptor here comes from a man in his forties who had been exposed to COVID-19. The CDR3 runs from the conserved cysteine through the conserved F or W. The D gene is left open where the match is weak. Clone size, where shown, is once, few, many, or a class for clones that have expanded.

d_gene: NA; v_gene: TRBV5-6; j_gene: TRBJ2-1; abundance: NA; CDR3aa: CASSLPGETYNEQFF; CDR3nt: TGTGCCAGCAGCTTGCCCGGGGAGACCTACAATGAGCAGTTCTTC
d_gene: TRBD2; v_gene: TRBV10-3; j_gene: TRBJ2-7; abundance: once; CDR3aa: CAISVLAGGLYEQYF; CDR3nt: TGTGCCATCAGTGTACTAGCGGGAGGGCTTTACGAGCAGTACTTC
d_gene: TRBD1; v_gene: TRBV24-1; j_gene: TRBJ2-5; abundance: NA; CDR3aa: CATSDPRTGGQETQYF; CDR3nt: TGTGCCACCAGTGATCCACGGACAGGGGGCCAAGAGACCCAGTACTTC
d_gene: TRBD2; v_gene: TRBV6-1; j_gene: TRBJ2-7; abundance: few; CDR3aa: CASSAGSGGSSYEQYF; CDR3nt: TGTGCCAGCAGTGCCGGGAGCGGGGGAAGCTCCTACGAGCAGTACTTC
d_gene: TRBD1; v_gene: TRBV2; j_gene: TRBJ1-2; abundance: NA; CDR3aa: CASSEEFTGGAGYTF; CDR3nt: TGTGCCAGCAGTGAGGAATTTACAGGGGGCGCGGGCTACACCTTC
d_gene: TRBD1; v_gene: TRBV10-2; j_gene: TRBJ2-2; abundance: NA; CDR3aa: CASLTGYVGELFF; CDR3nt: TGCGCCAGCCTGACAGGGTACGTCGGGGAGCTGTTTTTT
d_gene: NA; v_gene: TRBV3-1/TRBV3-2; j_gene: TRBJ2-1; abundance: NA; CDR3aa: CASSIVSSYNEQFF; CDR3nt: TGTGCCAGCTCTATCGTGAGCTCCTACAATGAGCAGTTCTTC
d_gene: NA; v_gene: TRBV11-2; j_gene: TRBJ1-3; abundance: NA; CDR3aa: CASSMGVRDTGNTIYF; CDR3nt: TGTGCCAGCAGCATGGGGGTCAGGGACACTGGAAACACCATATATTTT
d_gene: NA; v_gene: TRBV12-3/TRBV12-4; j_gene: TRBJ1-1; abundance: NA; CDR3aa: CASSADWGTEAFF; CDR3nt: TGTGCCAGCAGTGCGGACTGGGGCACTGAAGCTTTCTTT
d_gene: TRBD1; v_gene: TRBV12-3/TRBV12-4; j_gene: TRBJ2-4; abundance: NA; CDR3aa: CASGTGENIQYF; CDR3nt: TGTGCCAGCGGGACAGGGGAAAACATTCAGTACTTC
d_gene: TRBD2; v_gene: TRBV9; j_gene: TRBJ2-2; abundance: NA; CDR3aa: CASSRVAGERGTGELFF; CDR3nt: TGTGCCAGCAGTCGCGTAGCGGGAGAGCGGGGAACCGGGGAGCTGTTTTTT
d_gene: NA; v_gene: TRBV3-1/TRBV3-2; j_gene: TRBJ2-2; abundance: few; CDR3aa: CASSQGHPNTGELFF; CDR3nt: TGTGCCAGCAGCCAAGGACACCCGAACACCGGGGAGCTGTTTTTT
d_gene: TRBD1; v_gene: TRBV5-4; j_gene: TRBJ1-1; abundance: NA; CDR3aa: CASSSDRGTEAFF; CDR3nt: TGTGCCAGCAGCTCAGACAGGGGCACTGAAGCTTTCTTT
d_gene: NA; v_gene: TRBV7-9; j_gene: TRBJ2-7; abundance: NA; CDR3aa: CASSPTRPSYEQYF; CDR3nt: TGTGCCAGCAGCCCGACTAGACCCTCCTACGAGCAGTACTTC
d_gene: NA; v_gene: TRBV6-2/TRBV6-3; j_gene: TRBJ1-2; abundance: NA; CDR3aa: CASSYRPGYGYTF; CDR3nt: TGTGCCAGCAGTTACAGGCCAGGCTATGGCTACACCTTC
d_gene: NA; v_gene: TRBV4-2; j_gene: TRBJ2-2; abundance: NA; CDR3aa: CASRGQGKGGELFF; CDR3nt: TGTGCCAGCAGAGGTCAGGGGAAGGGCGGGGAGCTGTTTTTT
d_gene: TRBD2; v_gene: TRBV3-1/TRBV3-2; j_gene: TRBJ2-7; abundance: NA; CDR3aa: CASGAGEVQYF; CDR3nt: TGTGCCAGCGGAGCGGGAGAGGTGCAGTACTTC
d_gene: NA; v_gene: TRBV5-1; j_gene: TRBJ2-1; abundance: NA; CDR3aa: CASSFKQGGEQFF; CDR3nt: TGCGCCAGCAGCTTCAAACAGGGCGGTGAGCAGTTCTTC
d_gene: NA; v_gene: TRBV7-8; j_gene: TRBJ2-7; abundance: NA; CDR3aa: CASSPSRYEQYF; CDR3nt: TGTGCCAGCAGCCCCTCGCGATACGAGCAGTACTTC
d_gene: NA; v_gene: TRBV7-8; j_gene: TRBJ2-1; abundance: few; CDR3aa: CASSLGAGVGEQFF; CDR3nt: TGTGCCAGCAGCTTAGGGGCAGGGGTGGGTGAGCAGTTCTTC
d_gene: TRBD1; v_gene: TRBV19; j_gene: TRBJ1-1; abundance: NA; CDR3aa: CASMRDREGTEAFF; CDR3nt: TGTGCCAGTATGCGAGACAGGGAAGGCACTGAAGCTTTCTTT
d_gene: TRBD1; v_gene: TRBV4-1; j_gene: TRBJ1-2; abundance: NA; CDR3aa: CASSQDERQGYGYTF; CDR3nt: TGCGCCAGCAGCCAAGATGAAAGACAGGGCTATGGCTACACCTTC
d_gene: NA; v_gene: TRBV28; j_gene: TRBJ1-4; abundance: NA; CDR3aa: CASSALGHIVF; CDR3nt: TGTGCCAGCAGCGCACTAGGTCATATTGTTTTT
d_gene: NA; v_gene: TRBV30; j_gene: TRBJ1-1; abundance: NA; CDR3aa: CAWGIRGAFF; CDR3nt: TGTGCCTGGGGGATTAGGGGAGCTTTCTTT
d_gene: NA; v_gene: TRBV4-1; j_gene: TRBJ1-1; abundance: NA; CDR3aa: CASSQTGTEAFF; CDR3nt: TGCGCCAGCAGCCAGACGGGCACTGAAGCTTTCTTT
d_gene: NA; v_gene: TRBV5-1; j_gene: TRBJ2-3; abundance: NA; CDR3aa: CASREGATDTQYF; CDR3nt: TGCGCCAGCAGGGAGGGGGCCACAGATACGCAGTATTTT
d_gene: NA; v_gene: TRBV6-5; j_gene: TRBJ1-2; abundance: NA; CDR3aa: CASSLRVMAGYTF; CDR3nt: TGTGCCAGCAGTTTGCGGGTTATGGCTGGCTACACCTTC
d_gene: NA; v_gene: TRBV2; j_gene: TRBJ1-5; abundance: NA; CDR3aa: CASSGGMGEFQPQHF; CDR3nt: TGTGCCAGCAGCGGGGGTATGGGTGAGTTTCAGCCCCAGCATTTT
d_gene: NA; v_gene: TRBV18; j_gene: TRBJ2-1; abundance: few; CDR3aa: CASLIQENNNEQFF; CDR3nt: TGTGCCAGCTTAATACAGGAAAACAACAATGAGCAGTTCTTC
d_gene: NA; v_gene: TRBV27; j_gene: TRBJ1-5; abundance: NA; CDR3aa: CASSLGQLNQPQHF; CDR3nt: TGTGCCAGCAGTTTAGGGCAGCTAAATCAGCCCCAGCATTTT
d_gene: NA; v_gene: TRBV7-9; j_gene: TRBJ2-1; abundance: NA; CDR3aa: CASSLIGGGGRSNEQFF; CDR3nt: TGTGCCAGCAGCTTAATTGGAGGCGGTGGGAGATCAAATGAGCAGTTCTTC
d_gene: NA; v_gene: TRBV5-4; j_gene: TRBJ1-1; abundance: NA; CDR3aa: CASRNLNTEAFF; CDR3nt: TGTGCCAGCCGCAACTTGAACACTGAAGCTTTCTTT
d_gene: TRBD2; v_gene: TRBV4-1; j_gene: TRBJ2-3; abundance: NA; CDR3aa: CASSAYETSGSLRNTDTQYF; CDR3nt: TGCGCCAGCAGTGCCTATGAGACTAGCGGGAGCCTCAGGAACACAGATACGCAGTATTTT
d_gene: NA; v_gene: TRBV24-1; j_gene: TRBJ1-2; abundance: NA; CDR3aa: CATSDNRAGYTF; CDR3nt: TGTGCCACCAGTGATAACAGGGCTGGCTACACCTTC
d_gene: TRBD2; v_gene: TRBV29-1; j_gene: TRBJ2-1; abundance: NA; CDR3aa: CSAYLGTSDYNEQFF; CDR3nt: TGCAGCGCCTACCTCGGGACTAGCGACTACAATGAGCAGTTCTTC
d_gene: NA; v_gene: TRBV11-2; j_gene: TRBJ1-5; abundance: NA; CDR3aa: CASSIGQFNQPQHF; CDR3nt: TGTGCCAGCAGCATCGGACAGTTCAATCAGCCCCAGCATTTT
d_gene: NA; v_gene: TRBV7-2; j_gene: TRBJ1-2; abundance: once; CDR3aa: CASSYWETGGGYTF; CDR3nt: TGTGCCAGCAGCTACTGGGAGACAGGCGGGGGCTACACCTTC
d_gene: TRBD2; v_gene: TRBV5-4; j_gene: TRBJ2-1; abundance: NA; CDR3aa: CASSLGGTSVMQNEQFF; CDR3nt: TGTGCCAGCAGCTTGGGAGGGACTAGCGTAATGCAAAATGAGCAGTTCTTC
d_gene: TRBD2; v_gene: TRBV4-2; j_gene: TRBJ2-1; abundance: NA; CDR3aa: CASSQSGTSGDNEQFF; CDR3nt: TGTGCCAGCAGCCAATCCGGGACTAGCGGAGACAATGAGCAGTTCTTC
d_gene: NA; v_gene: TRBV12-3/TRBV12-4; j_gene: TRBJ2-2; abundance: NA; CDR3aa: CASSGSWSGELFF; CDR3nt: TGTGCCAGCAGCGGGAGCTGGTCCGGGGAGCTGTTTTTT
d_gene: TRBD2; v_gene: TRBV29-1; j_gene: TRBJ2-7; abundance: NA; CDR3aa: CGASKLAGASYEQYF; CDR3nt: TGCGGGGCGTCCAAACTAGCGGGAGCGTCCTACGAGCAGTACTTC
d_gene: NA; v_gene: TRBV10-3; j_gene: TRBJ1-3; abundance: NA; CDR3aa: CAIKPTGSGNTIYF; CDR3nt: TGTGCCATCAAGCCGACAGGCTCTGGAAACACCATATATTTT
d_gene: TRBD2; v_gene: TRBV5-1; j_gene: TRBJ2-1; abundance: NA; CDR3aa: CASSFSGGNEQFF; CDR3nt: TGCGCCAGCAGCTTCTCGGGGGGGAATGAGCAGTTCTTC
d_gene: TRBD1; v_gene: TRBV7-9; j_gene: TRBJ2-7; abundance: NA; CDR3aa: CASSTNLGQGVWEQYF; CDR3nt: TGTGCCAGCAGCACAAATCTGGGACAGGGGGTATGGGAGCAGTACTTC
d_gene: NA; v_gene: TRBV6-5; j_gene: TRBJ2-7; abundance: NA; CDR3aa: CASSYSTTNPYEQYF; CDR3nt: TGTGCCAGCAGTTACTCGACGACTAACCCCTACGAGCAGTACTTC
d_gene: TRBD2; v_gene: TRBV19; j_gene: TRBJ2-7; abundance: NA; CDR3aa: CASSIATSGSLGEQYF; CDR3nt: TGTGCCAGTAGTATTGCTACTAGCGGGTCTTTAGGGGAGCAGTACTTC
d_gene: NA; v_gene: TRBV27; j_gene: TRBJ2-7; abundance: NA; CDR3aa: CASSLSFASPRNYEQYF; CDR3nt: TGTGCCAGCAGTTTATCGTTCGCGAGCCCACGTAACTACGAGCAGTACTTC
d_gene: NA; v_gene: TRBV3-1/TRBV3-2; j_gene: TRBJ1-2; abundance: NA; CDR3aa: CASSQVPFRDGYTF; CDR3nt: TGTGCCAGCAGCCAAGTGCCTTTCAGGGATGGCTACACCTTC
d_gene: NA; v_gene: TRBV6-5; j_gene: TRBJ1-5; abundance: NA; CDR3aa: CASSTRGWGQPQHF; CDR3nt: TGTGCCAGCAGTACCAGGGGCTGGGGGCAGCCCCAGCATTTT
d_gene: NA; v_gene: TRBV27; j_gene: TRBJ2-5; abundance: NA; CDR3aa: CASSTQGGPTLLETQYF; CDR3nt: TGTGCCAGCAGTACCCAAGGCGGCCCAACCCTCCTAGAGACCCAGTACTTC
d_gene: TRBD2; v_gene: TRBV7-2; j_gene: TRBJ2-2; abundance: NA; CDR3aa: CASSFLSGRAGAGELFF; CDR3nt: TGTGCCAGCAGCTTCCTTAGCGGGAGGGCCGGGGCCGGGGAGCTGTTTTTT
d_gene: NA; v_gene: TRBV2; j_gene: TRBJ1-2; abundance: NA; CDR3aa: CASSEGQRNYGYTF; CDR3nt: TGTGCCAGCAGTGAAGGGCAGCGAAACTATGGCTACACCTTC
d_gene: TRBD2; v_gene: TRBV20-1; j_gene: TRBJ2-5; abundance: NA; CDR3aa: CSASLTRGGETQYF; CDR3nt: TGCAGTGCTAGTCTCACTCGGGGGGGAGAGACCCAGTACTTC
d_gene: NA; v_gene: TRBV21-1; j_gene: TRBJ2-3; abundance: NA; CDR3aa: CASSRIRAPGISTDTQYF; CDR3nt: TGTGCCAGCAGCCGAATTAGGGCTCCCGGGATTAGCACAGATACGCAGTATTTT
d_gene: TRBD1; v_gene: TRBV11-1; j_gene: TRBJ1-1; abundance: NA; CDR3aa: CASSLGQGTEAFF; CDR3nt: TGTGCCAGCAGCCTAGGACAGGGCACTGAAGCTTTCTTT
d_gene: TRBD1; v_gene: TRBV5-4; j_gene: TRBJ1-2; abundance: NA; CDR3aa: CASAGTANYGYTF; CDR3nt: TGTGCCAGCGCCGGGACAGCAAACTATGGCTACACCTTC
d_gene: TRBD1; v_gene: TRBV11-3; j_gene: TRBJ2-1; abundance: few; CDR3aa: CASSSRGDRGKNEQFF; CDR3nt: TGTGCCAGCAGCTCCCGGGGGGACAGGGGCAAGAATGAGCAGTTCTTC
d_gene: NA; v_gene: TRBV18; j_gene: TRBJ1-2; abundance: few; CDR3aa: CASSPNYSGGYTF; CDR3nt: TGTGCCAGCTCACCAAATTACAGCGGTGGATACACCTTC
d_gene: TRBD2; v_gene: TRBV30; j_gene: TRBJ2-2; abundance: NA; CDR3aa: CARTSGSYAGELFF; CDR3nt: TGTGCCCGGACTAGCGGGAGTTATGCCGGGGAGCTGTTTTTT
d_gene: TRBD1; v_gene: TRBV9; j_gene: TRBJ1-5; abundance: NA; CDR3aa: CASSVDGQGNQPQHF; CDR3nt: TGTGCCAGCAGCGTAGATGGACAGGGCAATCAGCCCCAGCATTTT